This entry lists 30 T cell receptor beta chains sequenced from one sample in a study of CD8+ T cells in alopecia areata (dated by TCRdb to the late 2010s). The method was the immunoSEQ multiplex PCR assay. RNA was extracted from all samples and reverse transcribed into cDNA, which served as template for TCR sequencing. TCRdb mirrors the immuneACCESS table, restricted to in-frame sequences. Some clones are absent from its copies; in checked studies, under half trace to an unresolved V gene, and the reason for the others is unknown. Recorded for this sample are more than 150,000 clones; 50% to 70% of them occurred a single time. Roughly 14% of the sample lies in the top ten. The time point label of this sample denotes: baseline before oral tofacitinib. Sequences were derived from CD4+ T cells sorted from blood, sampled at week 0. The receptors were gathered from a human donor with alopecia areata.

The V gene is TRBV6-1, the J gene TRBJ2-3; D may be TRBD2 (5 bases). Trimming removed 7 bases at V and 1 base at J, with 12 bases between. The CDR3 is made up of 14 amino acids. Germline V gives CDR1 MNHNS, CDR2 SASEGT. CDR3 protein: CASMDWERTDTQYF. The DNA for the CDR3 is TGTGCCAGCATGGACTGGGAACGCACAGATACGCAGTATTTT.

Note on this clone: Other DNA sequences in the same sample also yield this CDR3. This chain connects TRBV29-1 to TRBJ2-2; possibly TRBD1 for D (6 bases). Germline loops: CDR1 SQVTM, CDR2 ANQGSEA. The CDR3 runs 13 residues. The ends were cut back, 7 bases at V and 4 bases at J, with 13 bases in the middle. The CDR3 nucleotides read TGCAGCGCGAACAGGGTCGGCACCGGGGAGCTGTTTTTT. This encodes CSANRVGTGELFF.

The chain has TRBV6-5 and TRBJ1-1, with 8 bases that match TRBD1. This CDR3 contains 14 residues. Germline V gives CDR1 MNHEY, CDR2 SVGAGI. V lost 6 bases and J lost 0; bases outside the gene matches: 3. CDR3 amino acids: CASRRQGMNTEAFF. The DNA for the CDR3 is TGTGCCAGCAGAAGACAGGGGATGAACACTGAAGCTTTCTTT.

The rearrangement joins TRBV12-5 to TRBJ2-5; possible D gene TRBD1, 6 bases. Germline V gene sequence: CDR1 LGHNT, CDR2 FRNRAP. Trimming stripped 1 base from V and 0 bases from J, with 12 bases between. The CDR3 spans 16 residues. The CDR3 loop is CASGLGIGTNQETQYF. The CDR3 nucleotides are TGTGCTAGTGGTTTGGGGATCGGGACAAACCAAGAGACCCAGTACTTC.

V gene TRBV2 combines with J gene TRBJ2-6; D remains ambiguous. This CDR3 spans 14 amino acids. The germline CDR1 and CDR2 sequences are SNHLY and FYNNEI. Trimming pared 3 bases from V and 0 bases from J, leaving 3 bases between. Here the CDR3 DNA reads TGTGCCAGCAGTGAGCGCTCTGGGGCCAACGTCCTGACTTTC. Its translation is CASSERSGANVLTF. The whole variable domain, filled in from reference TRBV2 and TRBJ2-6, reads EPEVTQTPSHQVTQMGQEVILRCVPISNHLYFYWYRQILGQKVEFLVSFYNNEISEKSEIFDDQFSVERPDGSNFTLKIRSTKLEDSAMYFCASSERSGANVLTFGAGSRLTVL.

The chain is built from TRBV29-1 and TRBJ2-5, with D tentatively TRBD1 or TRBD2 (5 bases each). Germline values: CDR1 SQVTM, CDR2 ANQGSEA. The CDR3 spans 15 residues. With 5 bases removed from V and 4 bases from J, the gap between germline ends came to 20 bases. In DNA, the CDR3 is TGCAGCGTTCGGGGCATCCCACAATATTTAGAGACCCAGTACTTC. Translated, it gives CSVRGIPQYLETQYF.

The chain recombines TRBV4-1 with TRBJ2-1; TRBD1 matches 7 bases. Germline V gives CDR1 MGHRA, CDR2 YSYEKL. Germline trimming cut 3 bases from V and 9 bases from J; bases unmatched to any gene: 11. CDR3 length: 15 amino acids. CDR3 in amino acids: CASSQQPTGVGEQFF. For the CDR3, the DNA is TGCGCCAGCAGCCAGCAACCTACAGGGGTCGGTGAGCAGTTCTTC.

The chain carries TRBV29-1 and TRBJ1-2; D gene uncertain. With 6 bases removed from V and 3 bases from J, the gap between germline ends came to 11 bases. CDR1 is SQVTM, CDR2 ANQGSEA, per germline. The length of the CDR3 is 12 residues. The CDR3 DNA sequence: TGCAGCGTCTCCGCGAGGGACTATGGCTACACCTTC. This codes for CSVSARDYGYTF.

V gene TRBV4-2 combines with J gene TRBJ2-1, with D possibly TRBD1 on 6 matching bases. In germline, CDR1 is LGHNA, CDR2 YNFKEQ. The CDR3 sequence is 12 residues long. V lost 4 bases and J 13 bases, leaving 14 bases between the germline ends. CDR3 coding DNA: TGTGCCAGCAGCCGAGAAACAGGGTTCCAGTTCTTC. Its translation is CASSRETGFQFF.

V and J are TRBV2 and TRBJ2-5; a weak D match, TRBD2 (7 bases). The germline CDR1 and CDR2 sequences are SNHLY and FYNNEI. V lost 0 bases and J 2 bases, leaving 16 bases between the germline ends. The CDR3 totals 17 residues. CDR3 DNA sequence: TGTGCCAGCAGTGAAGCGCTTGGACTAGGGGGACAAGAGACCCAGTACTTC. Translating it yields CASSEALGLGGQETQYF.

The V and J genes are TRBV14 and TRBJ2-6; D gene ambiguous. With 4 bases removed from V and 3 bases from J, the gap between germline ends came to 4 bases. The CDR3 loop spans 13 amino acids. Germline CDR1 and CDR2: SGHDN and FVKESK. CDR3 nucleotide sequence: TGTGCCAGCAGCCTGGTTGGGGCCAACGTCCTGACTTTC. Translation gives CASSLVGANVLTF.

There are a few counts of this clone. The chain employs TRBV29-1 and TRBJ1-1; D might be TRBD1 (6 bases). This CDR3 comprises 10 residues. Germline V gene lookup returns CDR1 SQVTM and CDR2 ANQGSEA. V lost 7 bases to trimming and J lost 8 bases, with 11 bases between them. CDR3 sequence (DNA): TGCAGCGCCCTGGGGGCAGAAGCTTTCTTT. This translates into CSALGAEAFF.

V usage is TRBV5-6 and J usage is TRBJ1-1; D call uncertain. V was clipped by 4 bases and J by 8 bases, with 15 bases between them. CDR3 length: 13 amino acids. Looked up from germline, CDR1 is SGHDT and CDR2 is YYEEEE. The DNA for the CDR3 is TGTGCCAGCAGCGTTGGGAGCAGGAAAGAAGCTTTCTTT. Translating it yields CASSVGSRKEAFF.

The chain combines TRBV30 with TRBJ2-7, with D uncertain. Germline V gene sequence: CDR1 GTSNPN, CDR2 SVGIG (reference sequence). V lost 0 bases to trimming and J lost 0 bases, with 15 bases between them. The CDR3 totals 16 residues. CDR3 DNA: TGTGCCTGGAGTGTACCCCTGGCGTTTAGCTCCTACGAGCAGTACTTC. Translated: CAWSVPLAFSSYEQYF.

This sequence joins TRBV30 and TRBJ1-2, with D possibly being TRBD1 (5 bases). Germline V CDR1 and CDR2: GTSNPN, SVGIG (reference sequence). CDR3 length: 11 residues. Trimming stripped 2 bases from V and 7 bases from J, with 8 bases between. The CDR3 loop reads CAWSQGGGYTF. In DNA form, the CDR3 reads TGTGCCTGGAGTCAGGGAGGTGGCTACACCTTC.

The chain links TRBV4-1 to TRBJ2-7, with D unresolved. There are 14 residues in the CDR3. CDR1 and CDR2 from the germline V gene are MGHRA and YSYEKL. Trimming shortened V by 5 bases and J by 0 bases, and 11 bases separated the two germline ends. The DNA of the CDR3 is TGCGCCAGCAGCTCTCTACTCAGCTCCTACGAGCAGTACTTC. Protein: CASSSLLSSYEQYF.

The sample holds a few counts of this clone. The V call is TRBV7-3, the J call TRBJ2-1, with D perhaps matching TRBD2 (6 bases). V was shortened by 7 bases and J by 1 base, with 11 bases between the two germline ends. Per germline, CDR1 SGHTA and CDR2 FQGTGA. This CDR3 spans 14 amino acids. The CDR3 bases are TGTGCCAGCATGAAGGGACTTTCCTACAATGAGCAGTTCTTC. Translating gives CASMKGLSYNEQFF.

For this clone: Different DNA sequences within this sample yield the same CDR3. The chain combines TRBV29-1 with TRBJ2-4, with unresolved D. CDR3 length: 13 residues. CDR1 and CDR2 (germline): SQVTM, ANQGSEA. V lost 4 bases and J lost 0, with 7 bases in between. The CDR3 loop reads CSVAGLAKNIQYF. CDR3 bases: TGCAGCGTTGCCGGTTTAGCCAAAAACATTCAGTACTTC.

V is TRBV2 and J is TRBJ1-2; 7 bases are a match to TRBD1. The germline V gene encodes CDR1 SNHLY and CDR2 FYNNEI. J was trimmed by 3 bases and V by 6 bases; bases with no gene match: 10. This CDR3 has 15 amino acids. The CDR3 bases are TGTGCCAGCAGCGACCGTGGGACAGCCCACTATGGCTACACCTTC. Its protein is CASSDRGTAHYGYTF.

CDR3 nucleotide sequence: TGTGCCAGCAGCCGCTGGTCCGATACGCAGTATTTT. It codes for CASSRWSDTQYF. The chain couples TRBV11-2 to TRBJ2-3, with D unclear. The germline V and J ends were trimmed by 5 bases and 6 bases, with 9 bases remaining between them. The CDR3 is 12 residues long. Germline V lookup: CDR1 SGHAT, CDR2 FQNNGV. The full variable domain, in which reference TRBV11-2 and TRBJ2-3 provide the parts outside the CDR3, is EAGVAQSPRYKIIEKRQSVAFWCNPISGHATLYWYQQILGQGPKLLIQFQNNGVVDDSQLPKDRFSAERLKGVDSTLKIQPAKLEDSAVYLCASSRWSDTQYFGPGTRLTVL.

This chain links TRBV27 with TRBJ1-2; D unresolved. Trimming stripped 6 bases from V and 6 bases from J, with 11 bases between. This CDR3 is built from 12 residues. The germline V gene encodes CDR1 MNHEY and CDR2 SMNVEV (reference sequence). DNA for the CDR3: TGTGCCAGCAGAGGAATGGGTGATGGCTACACCTTC. As protein: CASRGMGDGYTF.

The rearrangement uses TRBV5-1 and TRBJ1-1, with D possibly TRBD1 on 6 matching bases. V gave up 0 bases and J gave up 5 bases, with 8 bases separating them. This CDR3 has 13 residues. The germline gives CDR1 SGHRS, CDR2 YFSETQ. The CDR3 reads CASSLGGGTEAFF. The CDR3 DNA reads TGCGCCAGCAGCTTGGGAGGGGGTACTGAAGCTTTCTTT.

In this sample, this clone turned up a few times. The chain has TRBV30 and TRBJ1-5; 8 bases line up with TRBD1. The CDR3 sequence is 14 residues long. V trimming: 3 bases; J trimming: 5 bases; junction bases outside the gene matches: 6. CDR1 is GTSNPN and CDR2 is SVGIG in the germline V gene (reference sequence). Here the CDR3 reads CAWSPDRVDQPQHF. Here the CDR3 DNA reads TGTGCCTGGAGCCCGGACAGGGTCGATCAGCCCCAGCATTTT.

The CDR3 DNA sequence: TGCGCCAGCAGCTTAGGGGGCAGTGACATTCAGTACTTC. The encoded protein is CASSLGGSDIQYF. The chain is built from TRBV5-1 and TRBJ2-4, with 7 bases identical to TRBD1. Per germline, CDR1 SGHRS and CDR2 YFSETQ. J was trimmed by 8 bases and V by 2 bases; bases with no gene match: 4. The CDR3 is made up of 13 amino acids.

The V gene is TRBV7-2, the J gene TRBJ1-5, with a possible D match to TRBD1 (6 bases). The V end was cut by 5 bases, the J end by 7 bases, with 12 bases between. CDR3 length: 13 amino acids. Germline lookup yields CDR1 SGHTA and CDR2 FQGNSA. The CDR3 is CASSGGGGQPQHF. CDR3 nucleotides: TGTGCCAGCAGCGGGGGCGGGGGGCAGCCCCAGCATTTT.

This clone has a handful of counts. The chain couples TRBV19 to TRBJ2-7; the D gene is possibly TRBD1 (6 bases). Trimming removed 3 bases at V and 2 bases at J, with 11 bases between. Germline V gives CDR1 LNHDA, CDR2 SQIVND (reference sequence). The CDR3 spans 14 residues. The DNA for the CDR3 is TGTGCCAGTAGTATTCAGGGGCCAGCCTACGAGCAGTACTTC. Encoded protein: CASSIQGPAYEQYF.

The chain links TRBV19 to TRBJ1-5; D is possibly TRBD1 (5 bases). The germline V gene encodes CDR1 LNHDA and CDR2 SQIVND (reference sequence). The CDR3 sequence is 15 residues long. The V end lost 6 bases, the J end lost 2 bases, and 14 bases lay between the germline ends. CDR3 sequence (DNA): TGTGCCAGTAGGCGGGGAGGGGCTGGCAATCAGCCCCAGCATTTT. This encodes CASRRGGAGNQPQHF.

This rearrangement joins TRBV10-3 to TRBJ2-7; TRBD1 matches at 11 bases. The CDR3 sequence is 13 residues long. Germline CDR1 reads ENHRY; CDR2 reads SYGVKD. V was pared by 6 bases and J by 6 bases, with 4 bases of the junction left unmatched. The CDR3 spells CAIRAGQGGEQYF. The CDR3 DNA sequence: TGTGCCATCAGAGCGGGACAGGGGGGCGAGCAGTACTTC.

The chain has TRBV6-5 and TRBJ2-7; 9 positions agree with TRBD1. Germline CDR1 is MNHEY and CDR2 is SVGAGI. V shed 2 bases and J 2 bases; nucleotides not matched to a gene: 7. CDR3 length: 16 residues. CDR3 nucleotide sequence: TGTGCCAGCAGTTACCGACCGGGACAGGGTCCCTACGAGCAGTACTTC. It is translated as CASSYRPGQGPYEQYF.

V is TRBV15 and J is TRBJ2-1; maybe TRBD2 (6 bases). Germline V CDR1 and CDR2: LNHNV, YYDKDF (reference sequence). This CDR3 comprises 12 residues. Trimming stripped 5 bases from V and 5 bases from J, with 7 bases between. This chain's CDR3 is CATSRGNNEQFF. The CDR3 nucleotides are TGTGCCACCAGCCGCGGGAACAATGAGCAGTTCTTC.